This T cell receptor (beta chain) was observed in a study of shared clonotypes between healthy human individuals. The CDR3 sequence is 16 residues long. From germline, CDR1 is LNHDA and CDR2 SQIVND (reference sequence). The V and J ends lost 3 bases and 0 bases, in that order; junction bases with no gene match: 2. This clone was seen only once. In the original processing: Filtering differed, since immunoSEQ gave only junction sequences and no quality scores. Profiling relied on immunoSEQ multiplex PCR, and the TCRdb table lists in-frame clones only, not all of them. The D gene and trimming were derived from the DNA, and the V and J assignments and clone size from that table. This table has almost 750,000 clones, about two thirds appearing once.

The source is a young woman in good health. Sequencing was carried out using memory CD4+ T cells sorted from blood. Stated subset: CD45RA-negative fraction. This chain uses TRBV19 with TRBJ2-3; the match to TRBD2 covers 11 bases. In DNA form, the CDR3 reads TGTGCCAGTAGTATGGGACTAGCGGCTAGCACAGATACGCAGTATTTT. Its translation: CASSMGLAASTDTQYF.